The 18 T cell receptor beta chains presented below share a single source sample, sequenced in a study of blood T cell repertoires in COVID-19. Some clones are missing from TCRdb's copy, which holds only in-frame ones; the method was immunoSEQ multiplex PCR. Altogether tens of thousands of clones are present, 84% being singletons, with the ten largest covering approximately 13%. Sequences were obtained from peripheral blood. The receptors come from a woman aged 80 or over with acute or convalescent COVID-19.

This clone is a singleton in its sample. The chain combines TRBV13 with TRBJ1-1; 7 nucleotides match TRBD1. Germline loops: CDR1 PRHDT, CDR2 FYEKMQ (reference sequence). This CDR3 region has 13 residues. The V and J ends lost 6 bases and 6 bases, in that order; junction bases with no gene match: 7. CDR3 nucleotide sequence: TGTGCCAGCAGGAAACAGGGGATAGCTGAAGCTTTCTTT. The encoded protein is CASRKQGIAEAFF.

The chain recombines TRBV5-1 with TRBJ2-1; a possible D gene is TRBD2 (6 bases). The CDR3 runs to 16 residues. Germline-derived CDR1 and CDR2 are SGHRS and YFSETQ. Trimming left V 4 bases short and J 0 bases short, with 14 bases between. The CDR3 protein is CASSTLTGDSYNEQFF. For the CDR3, the DNA is TGCGCCAGCAGCACCCTGACGGGGGACTCCTACAATGAGCAGTTCTTC.

The chain has TRBV2 and TRBJ2-7, with D perhaps TRBD2 (6 bases). V was shortened by 6 bases and J by 0 bases, with 15 bases between the two germline ends. CDR1 and CDR2 from the germline V gene are SNHLY and FYNNEI. This CDR3 region has 15 residues. In DNA form, the CDR3 reads TGTGCCAGCAGGGGGCCGGGACTCACCTCCTACGAGCAGTACTTC. Its protein is CASRGPGLTSYEQYF.

In the case of this clone: One junction end disagrees with the germline gene, perhaps due to a read error. The chain couples TRBV7-7 to TRBJ2-2, with TRBD2 as a possible D gene (5 bases). The CDR3 spans 13 residues. CDR1 is SSHAT, CDR2 FNYEAQ, per germline (reference sequence). The CDR3 sequence: CASSLAPAGELFF. CDR3 nucleotides: TGTGCTAGCAGCTTAGCGCCAGCCGGGGAGCTGTTTTTT.

The CDR3 reads CASEHGGRYTGELFF. CDR3 nucleotide sequence: TGTGCCAGCGAGCATGGAGGGAGGTACACCGGGGAGCTGTTTTTT. The chain combines TRBV6-6 with TRBJ2-2, with a tentative D call TRBD2 (6 bases). V was cut by 8 bases and J by 3 bases, with 16 bases left in between. The V gene's germline CDR1 is MNHNY and CDR2 SVGAGI (reference sequence). This CDR3 has 15 amino acids.

J is TRBJ1-5 and V is TRBV7-8; tentative D call: TRBD1 (6 bases). The ends were cut back, 5 bases at V and 0 bases at J, with 14 bases in the middle. Germline-derived CDR1 and CDR2 are SGHVS and FQNEAQ. The CDR3 spans 16 residues. The CDR3 sequence is CASSPGAGFSNQPQHF. The DNA of the CDR3 is TGTGCCAGCAGCCCAGGGGCCGGATTTAGCAATCAGCCCCAGCATTTT.

The genes are TRBV24-1 and TRBJ1-5; no clear D gene. V lost 9 bases to trimming and J lost 5 bases, with 16 bases between them. CDR3 length: 14 residues. Germline loops: CDR1 KGHDR, CDR2 SFDVKD. The CDR3 DNA reads as TGTGCCACCCACAGCGGGCGTTGGGATCAGCCCCAGCATTTT. It translates to CATHSGRWDQPQHF.

This chain uses TRBV9 with TRBJ2-1, with 7 nucleotides matching TRBD2. V was clipped by 2 bases and J by 4 bases; unmatched bases: 6. CDR3 length: 15 amino acids. Germline CDR1 is SGDLS and CDR2 is YYNGEE. The CDR3 region is CASSVSGDPYNEQFF. CDR3 sequence (DNA): TGTGCCAGCAGCGTCAGCGGGGACCCGTACAATGAGCAGTTCTTC.

This clone was seen a handful of times. This chain's CDR3 is CASRKGGASNQPQHF. In DNA form, the CDR3 reads TGTGCCAGCAGGAAAGGCGGAGCTAGCAATCAGCCCCAGCATTTT. The chain links TRBV2 to TRBJ1-5; no clear D gene. The CDR3 is 15 residues long. Trimming shortened V by 6 bases and J by 0 bases, and 12 bases separated the two germline ends. Germline-derived CDR1 and CDR2 are SNHLY and FYNNEI.

This sequence joins TRBV6-6 and TRBJ2-5; TRBD1 agrees at 7 bases. The germline V gene has CDR1 MNHNY and CDR2 SVGAGI (reference sequence). Trimming took 6 bases from V and 5 from J; bases not matched to a gene: 6. The CDR3 runs 13 residues. The CDR3 loop reads CASSPPQGETQYF. The CDR3 DNA follows: TGTGCCAGCAGCCCTCCACAGGGGGAGACCCAGTACTTC.

The chain is built from TRBV19 and TRBJ1-1, with a weak D call TRBD1 (6 bases). V lost 3 bases and J 1 base, leaving 12 bases between the germline ends. The CDR3 runs to 15 residues. Germline CDR1 and CDR2: LNHDA and SQIVND (reference sequence). Written as DNA, the CDR3 is TGTGCCAGTAGTATTCAGGGCAGGGGGAACACTGAAGCTTTCTTT. It encodes CASSIQGRGNTEAFF.

The genes are TRBV4-1 and TRBJ1-3, with TRBD1 matching over 9 bases. The CDR3 sequence is 16 residues long. V lost 4 bases, J lost 1 base, and 5 bases stayed unmatched. Germline V gene data show CDR1 as MGHRA and CDR2 as YSYEKL. The CDR3 region is CASSPAGQGSGNTIYF. The CDR3 nucleotides are TGCGCCAGCAGCCCCGCCGGACAGGGGTCTGGAAACACCATATATTTT.

The V and J genes are TRBV4-2 and TRBJ2-5, with D perhaps matching TRBD2 (6 bases). The V gene's germline CDR1 is LGHNA and CDR2 YNFKEQ. Trimming left V 1 base short and J 5 bases short, with 14 bases between. The CDR3 is made up of 15 amino acids. The CDR3 is CASSQGVQGGETQYF. As DNA, the CDR3 is TGTGCCAGCAGCCAAGGGGTCCAGGGAGGCGAGACCCAGTACTTC.

This clone has only one observation. V usage is TRBV11-3 and J usage is TRBJ2-3; a weak D match, TRBD2 (6 bases). This CDR3 spans 17 amino acids. The germline V gene has CDR1 SGHNT and CDR2 YENEEA. Trimming shortened V by 1 base and J by 0 bases, and 14 bases separated the two germline ends. The CDR3 reads CASSLVGTSGSTDTQYF. The DNA for the CDR3 is TGTGCCAGCAGCTTAGTCGGGACTTCGGGGAGCACAGATACGCAGTATTTT.

The chain has TRBV27 and TRBJ1-1; 9 bases fit TRBD1. Germline loops: CDR1 MNHEY, CDR2 SMNVEV (reference sequence). The junction had 6 bases not matched to a gene; V was cut back by 6 bases and J by 10 bases. The CDR3 sequence is 12 residues long. CDR3 residues: CASRFPGQGAFF. The CDR3 region has the DNA TGTGCCAGCAGATTCCCGGGACAGGGAGCTTTCTTT.

V is TRBV3-1 (or the pseudogene TRBV3-2) and J is TRBJ2-7; TRBD1 might be the D (5 bases). V lost 6 bases to trimming and J lost 6 bases, with 12 bases between them. The CDR3 runs to 12 residues. Germline CDR1 and CDR2: LGHDT and YNNKEL (reference sequence). CDR3 coding DNA: TGTGCCAGCAGTCAGGGCAAATCCGAGCAGTACTTC. This codes for CASSQGKSEQYF.

The chain carries TRBV20-1 and TRBJ1-1, with D unresolved. Per the germline V gene, CDR1 is DFQATT and CDR2 is SNEGSKA (reference sequence). The CDR3 consists of 15 residues. The V and J ends lost 3 bases and 1 base respectively, with 15 bases between them. CDR3 nucleotide sequence: TGCAGTGCTAGTGCCTCGGTACAGAGGAACACTGAAGCTTTCTTT. Translated: CSASASVQRNTEAFF.

This chain joins TRBV6-5 and TRBJ2-2; 8 bases line up with TRBD1. J lost 1 base, V lost 5 bases, and 3 bases had no gene match. The CDR3 loop spans 15 amino acids. The germline CDR1 and CDR2 sequences are MNHEY and SVGAGI. For the CDR3, the DNA is TGTGCCAGCAGTAACAGGGGGTGGAACACCGGGGAGCTGTTTTTT. This encodes CASSNRGWNTGELFF.